This T cell receptor (beta chain) was captured by sequencing in a study of blood T cell repertoires in COVID-19. The CDR3 has 16 amino acids. Germline V gene sequence: CDR1 LGHNA, CDR2 YNFKEQ. The junction had 5 bases not matched to a gene; V was cut back by 0 bases and J by 2 bases. The data were produced by immunoSEQ multiplex PCR, yet TCRdb's version contains in-frame clones alone and is incomplete. The repertoire holds about 230,000 clones, about nine tenths seen once, with approximately 10% in the top ten. The rearrangement joins TRBV4-2 to TRBJ2-7, with 9 bases lining up with TRBD2. Sequencing was performed on peripheral blood. The clonotype originates from a man aged 45-65 years with COVID-19, enrolled during active disease. The CDR3 DNA follows: TGTGCCAGCAGCCAAGAGACTAGCGGCTATACCTACGAGCAGTACTTC. Translating it yields CASSQETSGYTYEQYF.